The 18 T cell receptor beta chains listed next were all sequenced from one sample in a study of blood T cell repertoires in COVID-19 (dated by TCRdb to 2018 to 2020). Receptor amplification or capture employed the immunoSEQ multiplex PCR assay. TCRdb took this table from immuneACCESS and kept in-frame rearrangements with V and J called. Such tables lack part of the clones; where checked against another copy, unresolved V genes explain under half of the gap, and the rest is unexplained. This sample holds about 120,000 clones; 81% were observed only once. Under 11% of the sample is held by the ten biggest clonotypes. The sequencing input was peripheral blood. Receptor source: a human donor in a cohort sampled during active COVID-19.

About this clone: An end of the junction does not agree with germline; a read error may underlie this. This rearrangement joins TRBV7-7 to TRBJ1-3, with D possibly being TRBD1 (5 bases). The CDR3 is 13 residues long. CDR1 and CDR2 from the germline V gene are SSHAT and FNYEAQ (reference sequence). The CDR3 DNA sequence: TGTGCTAGCAGCGTAGGGGCCGGAAACACCATATATTTT. Amino acids: CASSVGAGNTIYF.

V gene TRBV10-3 combines with J gene TRBJ1-5; D ambiguous. CDR1 and CDR2 from the germline V gene are ENHRY and SYGVKD. The V end was cut by 8 bases, the J end by 2 bases, with 10 bases between. This CDR3 region has 13 residues. Here the CDR3 DNA reads TGTGCCATCCAAGCCGAAGGCAATCAGCCCCAGCATTTT. Translating it yields CAIQAEGNQPQHF.

This chain links TRBV2 with TRBJ1-4; no reliable D call. CDR1 SNHLY and CDR2 FYNNEI come from the germline V gene. Trimming took off 8 bases at V and 4 bases at J, with 20 bases between the two ends. The CDR3 loop spans 16 amino acids. The CDR3 sequence: CASLATEPPFNEKLFF. The CDR3, as DNA: TGTGCCAGCCTGGCCACAGAACCACCTTTTAATGAAAAACTGTTTTTT.

The rearrangement uses TRBV9 and TRBJ2-2; TRBD1 might be the D (5 bases). The CDR3 sequence is 14 residues long. CDR1 is SGDLS and CDR2 is YYNGEE in the germline V gene. Trimming shortened V by 7 bases and J by 2 bases, and 12 bases separated the two germline ends. As DNA, the CDR3 is TGTGCCAGCGGGCGACAGACCAACACCGGGGAGCTGTTTTTT. Translated, it gives CASGRQTNTGELFF.

The V call is TRBV9, the J call TRBJ2-7; D gene uncertain. Trimming removed 0 bases at V and 6 bases at J, with 4 bases between. The germline CDR1 and CDR2 sequences are SGDLS and YYNGEE. There are 11 residues in the CDR3. The CDR3 region is CASSVGSEQYF. CDR3 coding DNA: TGTGCCAGCAGCGTAGGTAGCGAGCAGTACTTC.

The chain joins TRBV27 to TRBJ2-1, with D possibly matching TRBD2 (6 bases). This CDR3 has 15 residues. Trimming shortened V by 0 bases and J by 8 bases, and 14 bases separated the two germline ends. Germline V CDR1 and CDR2: MNHEY, SMNVEV (reference sequence). In DNA, the CDR3 is TGTGCCAGCAGTTTATCTTTGGTAGCGGTCGATGAGCAGTTCTTC. Its translation is CASSLSLVAVDEQFF.

The chain is built from TRBV7-2 and TRBJ2-1; no definite D call. V was shortened by 5 bases and J by 4 bases, with 12 bases between the two germline ends. This CDR3 contains 14 residues. The germline CDR1 and CDR2 sequences are SGHTA and FQGNSA. CDR3 loop: CASSPSRGYNEQFF. The CDR3 DNA reads as TGTGCCAGCAGCCCCTCGAGAGGTTACAATGAGCAGTTCTTC. The entire variable domain, with the rest obtained from reference TRBV7-2 and TRBJ2-1, is as follows: GAGVSQSPSNKVTEKGKDVELRCDPISGHTALYWYRQSLGQGLEFLIYFQGNSAPDKSGLPSDRFSAERTGGSVSTLTIQRTQQEDSAVYLCASSPSRGYNEQFFGPGTRLTVL.

The V and J genes are TRBV7-2 and TRBJ2-5, with a weak D call TRBD2 (5 bases). The CDR3 consists of 16 residues. Trimming removed 1 base at V and 1 base at J, with 13 bases between. Germline CDR1 reads SGHTA; CDR2 reads FQGNSA. The CDR3 DNA follows: TGTGCCAGCAGCTTAGAAGGAGGTAGAGTCCAAGAGACCCAGTACTTC. It is translated as CASSLEGGRVQETQYF. The whole variable domain, remainder taken from reference TRBV7-2 and TRBJ2-5, is GAGVSQSPSNKVTEKGKDVELRCDPISGHTALYWYRQSLGQGLEFLIYFQGNSAPDKSGLPSDRFSAERTGGSVSTLTIQRTQQEDSAVYLCASSLEGGRVQETQYFGPGTRLLVL.

The table lists this clone with a count of one. The rearrangement uses TRBV6-2 or TRBV6-3 and TRBJ2-7; possibly TRBD2 for D (6 bases). Trimming left V 5 bases short and J 0 bases short, with 11 bases between. This CDR3 has 14 residues. CDR1 and CDR2 from the germline V gene are MNHEY and SVGEGT. The CDR3 coding sequence is TGTGCCAGCAGTGGCTGGACTAACTCCTACGAGCAGTACTTC. It encodes CASSGWTNSYEQYF.

The rearrangement uses TRBV29-1 and TRBJ1-5; 7 nucleotides agree with TRBD1. The ends lost 4 bases at V and 3 bases at J; junction bases unmatched: 6. Germline V gene lookup returns CDR1 SQVTM and CDR2 ANQGSEA. The CDR3 sequence is 14 residues long. CDR3 sequence: CSVGDSRLNQPQHF. The DNA of the CDR3 is TGCAGCGTTGGGGACAGCAGACTCAATCAGCCCCAGCATTTT.

The rearrangement joins TRBV28 to TRBJ1-2; the match to TRBD1 covers 10 bases. The CDR3 extends over 16 amino acids. Germline loops: CDR1 MDHEN, CDR2 SYDVKM. After removal of 6 bases from V and 0 bases from J, the junction contained 7 bases not matched to a gene. For the CDR3, the DNA is TGTGCCAGCAGCCCGACAGGGGGCGATACTAACTATGGCTACACCTTC. Translating it yields CASSPTGGDTNYGYTF.

The chain recombines TRBV7-6 with TRBJ1-1; D gene uncertain. The V gene lost 2 bases and the J gene lost 9 bases, with 22 bases spanning the gap. The CDR3 covers 16 residues. CDR1 SGHVS and CDR2 FNYEAQ come from the germline V gene. CDR3 loop: CASSLIGEVGNLKAFF. The CDR3 coding sequence is TGTGCCAGCAGCTTAATCGGTGAGGTGGGTAATTTAAAAGCTTTCTTT.

The chain links TRBV7-9 to TRBJ1-2, with 8 bases fitting TRBD1. In germline, CDR1 is SEHNR, CDR2 FQNEAQ (reference sequence). The trim removed 5 bases at V and 2 bases at J, leaving 10 bases unmatched. The CDR3 spans 16 residues. CDR3 sequence: CASSPYRDRMNYGYTF. The CDR3 DNA is TGTGCCAGCAGCCCTTACCGGGACAGGATGAACTATGGCTACACCTTC.

The chain links TRBV7-2 to TRBJ1-5, with a tentative D call TRBD1 (6 bases). CDR1 SGHTA and CDR2 FQGNSA come from the germline V gene. There are 13 residues in the CDR3. V was trimmed by 5 bases and J by 3 bases, leaving 8 bases between them. CDR3 loop: CASSGQYNQPQHF. For the CDR3, the DNA is TGTGCCAGCAGCGGACAGTACAATCAGCCCCAGCATTTT.

The chain employs TRBV27 and TRBJ1-5; TRBD1 might be the D (5 bases). This CDR3 comprises 14 residues. Germline V gives CDR1 MNHEY, CDR2 SMNVEV (reference sequence). Trimming cost V 9 bases and J 2 bases, with 14 bases left between them. CDR3 sequence reads: CARIGGGGNQPQHF. The CDR3 DNA follows: TGTGCCAGAATAGGCGGGGGTGGCAATCAGCCCCAGCATTTT.

This sequence joins TRBV4-3 and TRBJ1-1, with D possibly being TRBD1 (6 bases). Germline CDR1 LGHNA, CDR2 YSLEER. CDR3 length: 13 amino acids. The germline V and J ends were trimmed by 1 base and 8 bases, with 11 bases remaining between them. CDR3 sequence (DNA): TGCGCCAGCAGCCAAGGGGACACAGGGGAAGCTTTCTTT. It specifies CASSQGDTGEAFF.

V usage is TRBV7-3 and J usage is TRBJ1-2, with a weak D call TRBD1 (5 bases). The germline CDR1 and CDR2 sequences are SGHTA and FQGTGA. The CDR3 covers 13 residues. Trimming pared 0 bases from V and 8 bases from J, leaving 10 bases between. Here the CDR3 DNA reads TGTGCCAGCAGCTTAACCCCAGGGTTCGGCTACACCTTC. It yields the protein CASSLTPGFGYTF.

The chain carries TRBV29-1 and TRBJ2-3; 7 positions match TRBD2. In germline, CDR1 is SQVTM, CDR2 ANQGSEA. CDR3 length equals 13 residues. V trimming: 7 bases; J trimming: 0 bases; junction bases outside the gene matches: 4. CDR3 sequence: CSAWGGSTDTQYF. CDR3 nucleotides: TGCAGCGCCTGGGGGGGGAGCACAGATACGCAGTATTTT.